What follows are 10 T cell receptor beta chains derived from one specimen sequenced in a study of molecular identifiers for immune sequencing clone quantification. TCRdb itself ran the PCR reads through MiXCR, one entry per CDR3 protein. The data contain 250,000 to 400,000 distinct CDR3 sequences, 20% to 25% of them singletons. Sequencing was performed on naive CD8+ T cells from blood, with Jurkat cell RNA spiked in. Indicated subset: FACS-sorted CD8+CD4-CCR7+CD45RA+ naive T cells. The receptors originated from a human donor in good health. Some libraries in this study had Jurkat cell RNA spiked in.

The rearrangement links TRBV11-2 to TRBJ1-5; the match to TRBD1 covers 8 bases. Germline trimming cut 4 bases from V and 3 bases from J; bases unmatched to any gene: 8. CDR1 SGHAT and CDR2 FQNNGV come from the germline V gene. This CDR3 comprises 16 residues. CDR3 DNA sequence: TGTGCCAGCAGCTCCTCGACAGGGGTCTCCAATCAGCCCCAGCATTTT. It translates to CASSSSTGVSNQPQHF.

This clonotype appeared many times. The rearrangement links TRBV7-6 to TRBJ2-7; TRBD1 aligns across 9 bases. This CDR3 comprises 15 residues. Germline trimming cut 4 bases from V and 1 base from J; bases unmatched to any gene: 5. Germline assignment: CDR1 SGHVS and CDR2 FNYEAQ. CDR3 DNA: TGTGCCAGCAGCTCGGGGACAGGGCGATCCTACGAGCAGTACTTC. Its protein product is CASSSGTGRSYEQYF.

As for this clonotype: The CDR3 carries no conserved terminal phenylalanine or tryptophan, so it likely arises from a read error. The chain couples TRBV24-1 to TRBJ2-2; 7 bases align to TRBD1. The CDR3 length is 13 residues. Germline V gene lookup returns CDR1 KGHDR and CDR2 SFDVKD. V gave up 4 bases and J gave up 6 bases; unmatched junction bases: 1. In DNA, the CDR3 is TGTGCCACCAGTGACACAGGGGCCGGGGAGCTGTTTCTT. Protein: CATSDTGAGELFL.

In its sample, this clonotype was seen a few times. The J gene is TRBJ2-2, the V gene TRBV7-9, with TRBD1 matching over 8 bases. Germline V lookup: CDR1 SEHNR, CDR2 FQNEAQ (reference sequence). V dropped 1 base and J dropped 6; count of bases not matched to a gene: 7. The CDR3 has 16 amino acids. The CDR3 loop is CASSLEDRAFSGELFF. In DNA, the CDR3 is TGTGCCAGCAGCTTAGAGGACAGGGCGTTCTCCGGGGAGCTGTTTTTT. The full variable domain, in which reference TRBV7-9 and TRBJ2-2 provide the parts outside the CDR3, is DTGVSQNPRHKITKRGQNVTFRCDPISEHNRLYWYRQTLGQGPEFLTYFQNEAQLEKSRLLSDRFSAERPKGSFSTLEIQRTEQGDSAMYLCASSLEDRAFSGELFFGEGSRLTVL.

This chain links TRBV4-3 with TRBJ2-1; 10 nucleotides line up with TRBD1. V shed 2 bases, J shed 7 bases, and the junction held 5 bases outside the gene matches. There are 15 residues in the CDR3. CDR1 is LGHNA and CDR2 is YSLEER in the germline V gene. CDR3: CASSQPGQGSNEQFF. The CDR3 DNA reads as TGCGCCAGCAGCCAACCGGGACAGGGGTCAAATGAGCAGTTCTTC.

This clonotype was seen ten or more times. The CDR3 loop is CSARDGYNEQFF. The CDR3, as DNA: TGCAGTGCTAGAGACGGGTACAATGAGCAGTTCTTC. The chain is built from TRBV20-1 and TRBJ2-1; no definite D call. Germline V gene lookup returns CDR1 DFQATT and CDR2 SNEGSKA (reference sequence). The CDR3 is 12 amino acids. V lost 0 bases to trimming and J lost 4 bases, with 4 bases between them.

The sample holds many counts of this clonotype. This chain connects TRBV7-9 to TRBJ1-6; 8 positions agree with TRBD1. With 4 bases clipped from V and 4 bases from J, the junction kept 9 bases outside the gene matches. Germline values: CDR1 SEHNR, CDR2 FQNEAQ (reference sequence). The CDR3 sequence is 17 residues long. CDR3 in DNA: TGTGCCAGCAGCTCTATCAGCGGGACAGGTTATAATTCACCCCTCCACTTT. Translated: CASSSISGTGYNSPLHF.

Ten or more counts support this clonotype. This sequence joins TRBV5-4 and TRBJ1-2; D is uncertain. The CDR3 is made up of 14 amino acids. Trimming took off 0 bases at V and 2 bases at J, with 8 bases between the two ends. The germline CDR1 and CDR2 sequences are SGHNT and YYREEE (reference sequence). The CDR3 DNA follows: TGTGCCAGCAGCTTGGATGATACCAACTATGGCTACACCTTC. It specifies CASSLDDTNYGYTF.

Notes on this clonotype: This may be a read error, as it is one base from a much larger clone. CDR3 in DNA: TGTACCAGCAGCCCCTCAGCGGGACAGTTTTATGGCTACACCTTC. Residues: CTSSPSAGQFYGYTF. The chain combines TRBV13 with TRBJ1-2; TRBD1 matches 7 bases. The CDR3 runs 15 residues. Per the germline V gene, CDR1 is PRHDT and CDR2 is FYEKMQ (reference sequence). Full variable domain (missing parts from reference TRBV13 and TRBJ1-2): AAGVIQSPRHLIKEKRETATLKCYPIPRHDTVYWYQQGPGQDPQFLISFYEKMQSDKGSIPDRFSAQQFSDYHSELNMSSLELGDSALYFCTSSPSAGQFYGYTFGSGTRLTVV.

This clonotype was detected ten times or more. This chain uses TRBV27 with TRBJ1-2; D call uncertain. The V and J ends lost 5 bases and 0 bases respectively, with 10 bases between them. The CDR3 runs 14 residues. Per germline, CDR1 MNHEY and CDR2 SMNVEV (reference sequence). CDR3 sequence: CASSPGGANYGYTF. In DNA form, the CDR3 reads TGTGCCAGCAGTCCCGGAGGAGCTAACTATGGCTACACCTTC.